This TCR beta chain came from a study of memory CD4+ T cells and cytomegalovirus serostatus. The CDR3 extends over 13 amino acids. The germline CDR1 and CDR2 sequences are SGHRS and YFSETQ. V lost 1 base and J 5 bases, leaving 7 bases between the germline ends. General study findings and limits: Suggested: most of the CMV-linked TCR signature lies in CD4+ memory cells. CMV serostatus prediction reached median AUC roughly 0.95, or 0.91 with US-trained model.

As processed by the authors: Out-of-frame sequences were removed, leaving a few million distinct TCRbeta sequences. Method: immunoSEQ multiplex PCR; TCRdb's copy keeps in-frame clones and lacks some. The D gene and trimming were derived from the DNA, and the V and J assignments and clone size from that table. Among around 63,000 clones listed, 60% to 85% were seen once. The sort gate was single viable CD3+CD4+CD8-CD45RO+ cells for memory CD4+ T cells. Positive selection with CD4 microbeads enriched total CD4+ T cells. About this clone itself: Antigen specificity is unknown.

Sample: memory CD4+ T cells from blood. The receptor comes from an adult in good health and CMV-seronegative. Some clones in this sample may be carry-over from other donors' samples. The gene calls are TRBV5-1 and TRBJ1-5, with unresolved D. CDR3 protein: CASSLFLDQPQHF. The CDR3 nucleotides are TGCGCCAGCAGCTTGTTTTTAGATCAGCCCCAGCATTTT.